These 6 T cell receptor beta chains share one sample of origin, sequenced in a study of T cells in women clearing cervical HPV infection. TCRdb keeps only in-frame clones here, not all; method: immunoSEQ multiplex PCR. In all, the sample yields 30,000 to 45,000 clones. Sequencing input: blood buffy coat. Receptor source: a woman aged 18-70 years with a cervical HPV16 infection that either progressed to CIN3+ or cleared (not recorded which).

Concerning this clone: With the read ending 3 residues before the CDR3 end, the germline J gene is used to fill in that end. The same CDR3 is also encoded by other DNA sequences in this sample. The chain employs TRBV19 and TRBJ2-5; D uncertain. Trimming stripped 6 bases from V and 5 bases from J, with 7 bases between. CDR3 size: 11 residues. In germline, CDR1 is LNHDA, CDR2 SQIVND (reference sequence). The CDR3 sequence: CASSLGETQYF. CDR3 DNA, as far as it was read: TGTGCCAGTAGCCTGGGCGAGACC.

In regard to this clone: The DNA ends 3 residues before the CDR3 does, and the rest of the CDR3 is filled in from the germline J gene. The genes are TRBV20-1 and TRBJ1-6, with 8 nucleotides matching TRBD1. V was clipped by 2 bases and J by 7 bases; unmatched bases: 7. CDR3 length equals 15 residues. Germline values: CDR1 DFQATT, CDR2 SNEGSKA (reference sequence). The CDR3 DNA, read in part, is TGCAGTGCTAGAAGCGGACAGGGAAAAAATTCACCC. Translating gives CSARSGQGKNSP. The full CDR3 reads CSARSGQGKNSPLHF.

CDR3 protein: CASSFGAVNTEAFF. The CDR3 bases that were read are TGTGCCAGCAGTTTTGGGGCGGTGAACACTGAA. This chain joins TRBV2 and TRBJ1-1, with D possibly being TRBD1 (5 bases). The read finishes 3 residues shy of the CDR3 end, and the germline J gene is used to complete it. Trimming took off 5 bases at V and 0 bases at J, with 10 bases between the two ends. CDR1 SNHLY and CDR2 FYNNEI come from the germline V gene. The CDR3 contains 14 residues.

Concerning this clone: The CDR3 end falls 3 residues outside the read, so it is completed with the germline J gene. This chain uses TRBV19 with TRBJ1-1; tentative D call: TRBD1 (5 bases). This CDR3 is built from 17 residues. V was pared by 2 bases and J by 2 bases, with 18 bases between. The germline CDR1 and CDR2 sequences are LNHDA and SQIVND (reference sequence). CDR3 sequence reads: CASSILRQSNLNTEAFF. The covered CDR3 bases are TGTGCCAGTAGTATATTGAGACAGTCCAACCTTAACACTGAA. Filled out from reference TRBV19 and TRBJ1-1, the complete variable domain reads DGGITQSPKYLFRKEGQNVTLSCEQNLNHDAMYWYRQDPGQGLRLIYYSQIVNDFQKGDIAEGYSVSREKKESFPLTVTSAQKNPTAFYLCASSILRQSNLNTEAFFGQGTRLTVV.

Details on this clone: The observed sequence ends 3 residues before the CDR3 terminus, with the missing tail filled in from the germline J gene. The chain recombines TRBV7-2 with TRBJ1-1, with no clear D. Germline V CDR1 and CDR2: SGHTA, FQGNSA. This CDR3 spans 14 amino acids. V was clipped by 3 bases and J by 1 base, with 9 bases between them. The CDR3 DNA, read in part, is TGTGCCAGCAGCTTTGGTCAGCGGAACACTGAA. This gives the protein CASSFGQRNTE. The entire CDR3 sequence reads CASSFGQRNTEAFF.

About this clone: Different DNA sequences within this sample yield the same CDR3. Incomplete CDR3 DNA: TGCAGTGCTAGTCAGGGGTTCTTGGGCGAG. This gives the protein CSASQGFLGE. The complete CDR3 protein is CSASQGFLGEQYF. V gene TRBV20-1 combines with J gene TRBJ2-7; tentatively, D is TRBD1 (6 bases). Read data end 3 residues before the CDR3 end; the end is taken from the germline J gene. The germline V and J ends were trimmed by 3 bases and 6 bases, with 15 bases remaining between them. The CDR3 extends over 13 amino acids. The germline gives CDR1 DFQATT, CDR2 SNEGSKA (reference sequence).